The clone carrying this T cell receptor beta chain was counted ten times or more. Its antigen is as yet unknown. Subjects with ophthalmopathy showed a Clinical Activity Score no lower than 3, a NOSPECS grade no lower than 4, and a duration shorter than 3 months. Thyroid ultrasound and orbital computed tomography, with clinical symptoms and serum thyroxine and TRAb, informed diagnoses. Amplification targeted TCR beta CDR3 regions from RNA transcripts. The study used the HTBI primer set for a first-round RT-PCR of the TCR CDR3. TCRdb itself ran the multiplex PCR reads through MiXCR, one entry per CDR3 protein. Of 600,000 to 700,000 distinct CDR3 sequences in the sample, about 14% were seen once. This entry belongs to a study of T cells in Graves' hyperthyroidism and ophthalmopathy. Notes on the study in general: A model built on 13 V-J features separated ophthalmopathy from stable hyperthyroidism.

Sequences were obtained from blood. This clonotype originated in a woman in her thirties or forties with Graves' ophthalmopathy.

This chain's CDR3 is CAWSTGVAGELFF. CDR3 DNA: TGTGCCTGGAGTACGGGGGTGGCCGGGGAGCTGTTTTTT. The chain carries TRBV30 and TRBJ2-2; a weak D match, TRBD2 (6 bases). V lost 2 bases to trimming and J lost 6 bases, with 10 bases between them. The CDR3 contains 13 residues. Looked up from germline, CDR1 is GTSNPN and CDR2 is SVGIG (reference sequence). Filled out from reference TRBV30 and TRBJ2-2, the complete variable domain reads SQTIHQWPATLVQPVGSPLSLECTVEGTSNPNLYWYRQAAGRGLQLLFYSVGIGQISSEVPQNLSASRPQDRQFILSSKKLLLSDSGFYLCAWSTGVAGELFFGEGSRLTVL.